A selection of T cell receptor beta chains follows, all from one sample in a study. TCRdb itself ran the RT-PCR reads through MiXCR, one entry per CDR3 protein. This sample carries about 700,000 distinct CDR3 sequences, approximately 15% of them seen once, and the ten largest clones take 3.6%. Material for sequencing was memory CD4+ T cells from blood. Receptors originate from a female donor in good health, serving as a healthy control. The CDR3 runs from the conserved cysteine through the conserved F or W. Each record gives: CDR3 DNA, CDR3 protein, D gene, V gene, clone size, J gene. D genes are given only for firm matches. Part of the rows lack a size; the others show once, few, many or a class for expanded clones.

CDR3nt: TGTGCCAGCAGCCGCCGGTTGGGTCAGCCCCAGCATTTT
CDR3aa: CASSRRLGQPQHF
d_gene: -
v_gene: TRBV7-8
abundance: many
j_gene: TRBJ1-5

CDR3nt: TGCAGTGCTAGAGATCCGGGGGGGAATCAGCCCCAGCATTTT
CDR3aa: CSARDPGGNQPQHF
d_gene: -
v_gene: TRBV20-1
abundance: -
j_gene: TRBJ1-5

CDR3nt: TGTGCCAGCAGCTTGGCCGGGATCCAGGTAACGGGTAATGGCTACACCTTC
CDR3aa: CASSLAGIQVTGNGYTF
d_gene: -
v_gene: TRBV5-5
abundance: -
j_gene: TRBJ1-2

CDR3nt: TGTGCCAGCGGCCGAGTTAAGACGGCTTTCTACAATGAGCAGTTCTTC
CDR3aa: CASGRVKTAFYNEQFF
d_gene: -
v_gene: TRBV12-3/TRBV12-4
abundance: -
j_gene: TRBJ2-1

CDR3nt: TGTGCCAGCACCCCTTCTAGCGGGAACAGCTACAATGAGCAGTTCTTC
CDR3aa: CASTPSSGNSYNEQFF
d_gene: TRBD2
v_gene: TRBV28
abundance: few
j_gene: TRBJ2-1

CDR3nt: TGTGCCAGCAGCTTGATGGCTAACACGGGAAACACCATATATTTT
CDR3aa: CASSLMANTGNTIYF
d_gene: -
v_gene: TRBV5-5
abundance: -
j_gene: TRBJ1-3

CDR3nt: TGTGCCAGCAGCCCGACTACGGGACGTAGATACAATGAGCAGTTCTTC
CDR3aa: CASSPTTGRRYNEQFF
d_gene: -
v_gene: TRBV7-8
abundance: few
j_gene: TRBJ2-1

CDR3nt: TGTGCCAGCAGCCAATCTTCCCGTATCTCTGGAAACACCATATATTTT
CDR3aa: CASSQSSRISGNTIYF
d_gene: -
v_gene: TRBV16
abundance: -
j_gene: TRBJ1-3

CDR3nt: TGCGCCAGCTTCCAAGTAGCGGGGCAGACCTACGAGCAGTACTTC
CDR3aa: CASFQVAGQTYEQYF
d_gene: TRBD2
v_gene: TRBV4-3
abundance: -
j_gene: TRBJ2-7

CDR3nt: TGTGCCAGCAGTCACCAAGACCTAGCGGCCTCCTATAATGAGCAGTTCTTC
CDR3aa: CASSHQDLAASYNEQFF
d_gene: TRBD2
v_gene: TRBV6-5
abundance: few
j_gene: TRBJ2-1

CDR3nt: TGTGCCAGCAGCTGGAGTGGGTGGCTTGAAGCTTTCTTT
CDR3aa: CASSWSGWLEAFF
d_gene: -
v_gene: TRBV7-2
abundance: few
j_gene: TRBJ1-1

CDR3nt: TGCAGTGCTAGGTCCCTAGCGGGAAGAATCAATGAGCAGTTCTTC
CDR3aa: CSARSLAGRINEQFF
d_gene: TRBD2
v_gene: TRBV20-1
abundance: few
j_gene: TRBJ2-1

CDR3nt: TGTGCCAGCAGCCAACCCCGTGGTGCCTTCCAAGAGACCCAGTACTTC
CDR3aa: CASSQPRGAFQETQYF
d_gene: -
v_gene: TRBV7-9
abundance: -
j_gene: TRBJ2-5

CDR3nt: TGTGCCAGCAGCCAAGTTATAGGTTCCTACAATGAGCAGTTCTTC
CDR3aa: CASSQVIGSYNEQFF
d_gene: -
v_gene: TRBV14
abundance: few
j_gene: TRBJ2-1

CDR3nt: TGTGCCAGCAGCTTGGGACAGAACTGGACGGAAAAACTGTTTTTT
CDR3aa: CASSLGQNWTEKLFF
d_gene: -
v_gene: TRBV5-6
abundance: few
j_gene: TRBJ1-4

CDR3nt: TGTGCCAGCAACTCCGAGATAGCGGGGAGCTACGAGCAGTACTTC
CDR3aa: CASNSEIAGSYEQYF
d_gene: TRBD2
v_gene: TRBV9
abundance: -
j_gene: TRBJ2-7

CDR3nt: TGTGCCAGCAGTGAATTACCCGGGGAGCTGTTTTTT
CDR3aa: CASSELPGELFF
d_gene: -
v_gene: TRBV25-1
abundance: few
j_gene: TRBJ2-2

CDR3nt: TGTGCCACCAGTGCTTTAGGGCGAGAAGGCACAGATACGCAGTATTTT
CDR3aa: CATSALGREGTDTQYF
d_gene: -
v_gene: TRBV24-1
abundance: many
j_gene: TRBJ2-3

CDR3nt: TGCAGTGCCCAGCCGCCTAGCGGGAGTGGAGATGAGCAGTTCTTC
CDR3aa: CSAQPPSGSGDEQFF
d_gene: TRBD2
v_gene: TRBV20-1
abundance: few
j_gene: TRBJ2-1

CDR3nt: TGCAGTGCTAGAGATACAGGGGGACAAGAGACCCAGTACTTC
CDR3aa: CSARDTGGQETQYF
d_gene: TRBD1
v_gene: TRBV20-1
abundance: many
j_gene: TRBJ2-5

CDR3nt: TGTGCTAGTGTCGGCCGCGGCACAGATACGCAGTATTTT
CDR3aa: CASVGRGTDTQYF
d_gene: -
v_gene: TRBV12-5
abundance: many
j_gene: TRBJ2-3

CDR3nt: TGCAGCGTTGAAGGGGGGCTAGCGGGAGACGAGCAGTTCTTC
CDR3aa: CSVEGGLAGDEQFF
d_gene: TRBD2
v_gene: TRBV29-1
abundance: many
j_gene: TRBJ2-1

CDR3nt: TGCAGCGTTCCAGCGGGAGTTACCTACGAGCAGTACTTC
CDR3aa: CSVPAGVTYEQYF
d_gene: TRBD2
v_gene: TRBV29-1
abundance: -
j_gene: TRBJ2-7